A selection of T cell receptor beta chains follows, all from one sample in a study of cytomegalovirus exposure and HLA in healthy donors. Measured with immunoSEQ multiplex PCR; TCRdb has only the in-frame clones, and not every one. The sample holds about 150,000 clones, around 10% seen once. The sequenced material came from PBMCs. All receptors derive from a woman aged 40 to 50 in good health and CMV-seropositive. CDR3s include the opening cysteine and the closing phenylalanine or tryptophan. The order of the fields is CDR3 protein, CDR3 DNA, D gene, V gene, clone size, J gene. D genes are given only for firm matches. A row's size may be missing; if present it is once, few, many or a size class.

CDR3: CASSYSTVTGYGYTF
DNA: TGTGCCAGCAGTTACTCGACAGTGACCGGCTATGGCTACACCTTC
D: -
V: TRBV6-5
size: few
J: TRBJ1-2

CDR3: CSVCFRNTEAFF
DNA: TGCAGCGTTTGCTTCAGGAACACTGAAGCTTTCTTT
D: -
V: TRBV29-1
size: -
J: TRBJ1-1

CDR3: CASSPTSGLSSYEQYF
DNA: TGTGCCAGCAGCCCAACTAGCGGCTTGAGCTCCTACGAGCAGTACTTC
D: TRBD2
V: TRBV7-2
size: few
J: TRBJ2-7

CDR3: CASSLGHSAYEQYF
DNA: TGCGCCAGCAGCTTAGGACACTCGGCCTACGAGCAGTACTTC
D: -
V: TRBV5-1
size: -
J: TRBJ2-7

CDR3: CASSSVKNTGELFF
DNA: TGTGCCAGTAGTTCGGTCAAGAACACCGGGGAGCTGTTTTTT
D: -
V: TRBV19
size: few
J: TRBJ2-2

CDR3: CASSARTGPETQYF
DNA: TGTGCCAGCAGCGCGAGAACTGGTCCAGAGACCCAGTACTTC
D: -
V: TRBV7-6
size: -
J: TRBJ2-5

CDR3: CASSQGGTADEKLFF
DNA: TGCGCCAGCAGCCAAGGGGGCACGGCTGATGAAAAACTGTTTTTT
D: -
V: TRBV4-1
size: few
J: TRBJ1-4

CDR3: CASRGTGGDQPQHF
DNA: TGTGCCAGCAGAGGGACAGGGGGCGATCAGCCCCAGCATTTT
D: TRBD1
V: TRBV2
size: few
J: TRBJ1-5

CDR3: CASSLARTGMNTEAFF
DNA: TGCGCCAGCAGCTTGGCTCGGACAGGGATGAACACTGAAGCTTTCTTT
D: TRBD1
V: TRBV5-1
size: -
J: TRBJ1-1

CDR3: CASSAGQTQFYEQYF
DNA: TGTGCCAGTAGTGCGGGACAGACCCAATTTTACGAGCAGTACTTC
D: -
V: TRBV19
size: few
J: TRBJ2-7

CDR3: CASSVVISGEIDTQYF
DNA: TGTGCCAGCAGCGTAGTTATTTCCGGGGAGATAGATACGCAGTATTTT
D: -
V: TRBV9
size: few
J: TRBJ2-3

CDR3: CASSPTPGQGANTQYF
DNA: TGCGCCAGCAGCCCCACCCCGGGACAGGGTGCAAATACGCAGTATTTT
D: TRBD1
V: TRBV5-1
size: few
J: TRBJ2-3

CDR3: CASSQASSGHYGYTF
DNA: TGCGCCAGCAGCCAAGCTTCCAGTGGCCACTATGGCTACACCTTC
D: -
V: TRBV4-3
size: few
J: TRBJ1-2

CDR3: CASSGGPVENNYGYTF
DNA: TGTGCCAGCAGTGGAGGCCCGGTTGAGAACAACTATGGCTACACCTTC
D: -
V: TRBV6-1
size: -
J: TRBJ1-2

CDR3: CASSLPGASTYEQYF
DNA: TGTGCCAGCAGCTTACCAGGGGCGAGCACCTACGAGCAGTACTTC
D: -
V: TRBV5-4
size: few
J: TRBJ2-7